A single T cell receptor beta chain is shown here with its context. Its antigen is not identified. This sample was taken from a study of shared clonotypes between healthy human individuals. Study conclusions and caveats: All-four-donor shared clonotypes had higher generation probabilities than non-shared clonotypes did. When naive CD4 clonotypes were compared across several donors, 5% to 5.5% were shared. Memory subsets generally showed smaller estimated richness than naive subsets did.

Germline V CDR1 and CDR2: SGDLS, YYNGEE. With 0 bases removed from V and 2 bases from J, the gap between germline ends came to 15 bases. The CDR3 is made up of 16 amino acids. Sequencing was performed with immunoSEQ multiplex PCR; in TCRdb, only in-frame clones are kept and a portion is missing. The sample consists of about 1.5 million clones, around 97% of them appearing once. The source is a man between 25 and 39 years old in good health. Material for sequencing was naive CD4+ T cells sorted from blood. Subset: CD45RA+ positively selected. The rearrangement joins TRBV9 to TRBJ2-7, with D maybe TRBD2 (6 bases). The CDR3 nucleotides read TGTGCCAGCAGCGTAGCTACGAGCGGAGGGCCCTACGAGCAGTACTTC. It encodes CASSVATSGGPYEQYF.